The present TCR beta chain was sequenced within a study of cytomegalovirus exposure and HLA in healthy donors. The CDR3 contains 17 residues. Germline V gene sequence: CDR1 LGHNA, CDR2 YSLEER. The V end was cut by 0 bases, the J end by 0 bases, with 12 bases between. This PCR relied on a set of 60 Vbeta primers and 13 Jbeta primers. Assay used: immunoSEQ multiplex PCR; TCRdb lists only in-frame clones, some missing. The sample has about 90,000 clones, roughly 63% seen once. This receptor was taken from a woman aged 45-60 years in good health and CMV-seropositive. The sequenced material came from PBMCs. This sequence joins TRBV4-3 and TRBJ1-3, with D uncertain. CDR3 nucleotides: TGCGCCAGCAGCCAAGACTTAGCGACCCACTCTGGAAACACCATATATTTT. As protein: CASSQDLATHSGNTIYF.